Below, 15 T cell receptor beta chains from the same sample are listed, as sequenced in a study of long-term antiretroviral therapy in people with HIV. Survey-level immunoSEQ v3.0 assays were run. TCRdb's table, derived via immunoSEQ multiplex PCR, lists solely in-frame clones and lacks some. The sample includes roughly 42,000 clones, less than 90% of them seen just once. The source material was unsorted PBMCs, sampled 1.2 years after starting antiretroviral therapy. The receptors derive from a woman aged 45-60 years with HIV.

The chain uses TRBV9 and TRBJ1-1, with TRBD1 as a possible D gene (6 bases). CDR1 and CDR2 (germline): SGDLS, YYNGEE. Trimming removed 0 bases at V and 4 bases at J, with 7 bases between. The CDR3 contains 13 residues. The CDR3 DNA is TGTGCCAGCAGCGTAGAGGGGGGCACTGAAGCTTTCTTT. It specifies CASSVEGGTEAFF.

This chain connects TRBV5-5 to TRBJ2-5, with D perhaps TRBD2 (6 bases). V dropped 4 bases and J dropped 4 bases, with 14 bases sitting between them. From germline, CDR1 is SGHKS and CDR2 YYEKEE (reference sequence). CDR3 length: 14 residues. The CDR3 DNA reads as TGTGCCAGCAGCGCCCTAGGAGGGCGAGAGACCCAGTACTTC. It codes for CASSALGGRETQYF.

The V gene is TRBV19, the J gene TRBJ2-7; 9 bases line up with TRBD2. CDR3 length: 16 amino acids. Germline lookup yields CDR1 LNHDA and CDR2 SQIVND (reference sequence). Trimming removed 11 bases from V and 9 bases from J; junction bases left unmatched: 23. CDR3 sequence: CASSPLAGPLPAGQYF. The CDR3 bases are TGTGCCTCATCACCCCTAGCGGGGCCCCTTCCAGCAGGGCAGTACTTC.

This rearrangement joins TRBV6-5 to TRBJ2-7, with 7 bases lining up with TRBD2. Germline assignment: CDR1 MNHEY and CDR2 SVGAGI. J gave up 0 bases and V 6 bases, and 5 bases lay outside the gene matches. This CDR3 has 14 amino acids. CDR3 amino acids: CASRETGGSYEQYF. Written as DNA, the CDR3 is TGTGCCAGCAGAGAAACGGGAGGCTCCTACGAGCAGTACTTC.

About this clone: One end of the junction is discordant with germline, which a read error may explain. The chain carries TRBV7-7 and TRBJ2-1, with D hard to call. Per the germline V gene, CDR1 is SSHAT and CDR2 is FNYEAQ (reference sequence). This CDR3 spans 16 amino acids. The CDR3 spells CASSLEGSSSYNEQFF. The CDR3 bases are TGTGCTAGCAGCTTAGAAGGGTCTAGCTCCTACAATGAGCAGTTCTTC. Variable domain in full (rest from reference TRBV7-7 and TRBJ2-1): GAGVSQSPRYKVTKRGQDVTLRCDPISSHATLYWYQQALGQGPEFLTYFNYEAQPDKSGLPSDRFSAERPEGSISTLTIQRTEQRDSAMYRCASSLEGSSSYNEQFFGPGTRLTVL.

CDR3 nucleotides: TGTGCCAGCTCACTCGGGAACCGCTATGGCTACACCTTC. Its protein product is CASSLGNRYGYTF. This chain uses TRBV18 with TRBJ1-2; D unresolved. CDR3 length: 13 amino acids. V was shortened by 4 bases and J by 4 bases, with 10 bases between the two germline ends. Germline CDR1 and CDR2: KGHSH and LQKENI.

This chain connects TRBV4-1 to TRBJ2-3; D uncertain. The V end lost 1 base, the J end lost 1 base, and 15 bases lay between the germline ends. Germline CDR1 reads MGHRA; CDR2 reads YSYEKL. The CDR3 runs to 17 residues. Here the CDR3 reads CASSQGFMSRGTDTQYF. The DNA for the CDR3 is TGCGCCAGCAGCCAAGGGTTTATGTCTCGAGGCACAGATACGCAGTATTTT.

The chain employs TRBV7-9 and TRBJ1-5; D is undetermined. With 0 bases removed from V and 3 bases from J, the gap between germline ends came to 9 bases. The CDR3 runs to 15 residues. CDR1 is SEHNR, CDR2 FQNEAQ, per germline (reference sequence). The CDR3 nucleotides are TGTGCCAGCAGCTTAGCGGCGGTGACCAATCAGCCCCAGCATTTT. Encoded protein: CASSLAAVTNQPQHF.

The CDR3 protein is CASSERGQKYEQYF. The CDR3 DNA follows: TGTGCCAGCAGTGAAAGGGGACAGAAATACGAGCAGTACTTC. J is TRBJ2-7 and V is TRBV2; TRBD1 matches at 7 bases. Germline CDR1 and CDR2: SNHLY and FYNNEI. The ends lost 2 bases at V and 4 bases at J; junction bases unmatched: 5. This CDR3 is built from 14 residues.

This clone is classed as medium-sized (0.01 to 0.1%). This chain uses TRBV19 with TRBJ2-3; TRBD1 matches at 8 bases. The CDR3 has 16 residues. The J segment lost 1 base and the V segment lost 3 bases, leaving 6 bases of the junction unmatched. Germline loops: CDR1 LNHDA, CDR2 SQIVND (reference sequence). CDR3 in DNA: TGTGCCAGTAGTATCCCCCCGGGACAGGGCACAGATACGCAGTATTTT. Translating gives CASSIPPGQGTDTQYF.

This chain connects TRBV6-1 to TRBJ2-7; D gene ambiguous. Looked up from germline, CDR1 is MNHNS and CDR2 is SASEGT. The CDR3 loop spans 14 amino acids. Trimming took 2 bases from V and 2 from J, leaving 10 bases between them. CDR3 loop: CASSETAFPYEQYF. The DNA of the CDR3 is TGTGCCAGCAGTGAAACAGCCTTCCCCTACGAGCAGTACTTC.

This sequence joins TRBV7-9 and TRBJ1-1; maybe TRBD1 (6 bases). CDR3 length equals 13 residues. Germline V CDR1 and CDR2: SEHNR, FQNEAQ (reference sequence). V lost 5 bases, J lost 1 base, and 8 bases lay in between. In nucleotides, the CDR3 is TGTGCCAGCAGCACACAGGGGAACACTGAAGCTTTCTTT. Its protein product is CASSTQGNTEAFF. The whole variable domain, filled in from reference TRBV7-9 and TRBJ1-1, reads DTGVSQNPRHKITKRGQNVTFRCDPISEHNRLYWYRQTLGQGPEFLTYFQNEAQLEKSRLLSDRFSAERPKGSFSTLEIQRTEQGDSAMYLCASSTQGNTEAFFGQGTRLTVV.

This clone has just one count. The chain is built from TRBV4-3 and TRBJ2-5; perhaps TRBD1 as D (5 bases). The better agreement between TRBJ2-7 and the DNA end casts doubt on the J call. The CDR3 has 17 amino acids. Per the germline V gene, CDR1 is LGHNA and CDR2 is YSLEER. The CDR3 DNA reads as TGCGCCAGCAGCCAAGATCTGTCCAGGGATACTCCCTACGAGCAGTACTTC. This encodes CASSQDLSRDTPYEQYF.

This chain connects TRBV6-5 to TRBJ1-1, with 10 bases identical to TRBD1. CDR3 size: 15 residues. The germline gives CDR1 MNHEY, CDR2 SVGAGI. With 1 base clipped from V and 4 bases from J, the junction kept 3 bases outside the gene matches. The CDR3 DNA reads TGTGCCAGCAGTTACTACGGGACAGGGGTCACTGAAGCTTTCTTT. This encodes CASSYYGTGVTEAFF.

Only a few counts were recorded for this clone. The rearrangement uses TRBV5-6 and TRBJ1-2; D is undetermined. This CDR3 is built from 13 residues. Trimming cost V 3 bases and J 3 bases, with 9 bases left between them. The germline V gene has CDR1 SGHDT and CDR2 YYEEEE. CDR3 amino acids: CASSSTPYYGYTF. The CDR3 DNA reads TGTGCCAGCAGCTCGACACCTTACTATGGCTACACCTTC.